Given below is one T cell receptor (beta chain) in context. TCRdb reprocessed the RT-PCR reads via MiXCR and lists one record per CDR3 protein. This sample has some 230,000 distinct CDR3 sequences; 11% to 15% occur once, and the top ten carry roughly 11%. The data were taken from a study of patients and donors after allogeneic stem cell transplantation. The CDR3 loop spans 14 amino acids. Trimming pared 2 bases from V and 0 bases from J, leaving 7 bases between. Germline CDR1 and CDR2: MNHEY and SVGAGI. The clonotype comes from a human donor who was either an allogeneic HSCT recipient or a stem cell or donor lymphocyte infusion donor (not recorded which). It is not recorded whose cells these are; they may come from a transplant donor. The chain couples TRBV6-5 to TRBJ1-2; D call uncertain. Sequenced: blood, either unsorted or a sorted T cell fraction (not recorded which). CDR3: CASSYTASNYGYTF. DNA of the CDR3: TGTGCCAGCAGTTACACAGCCTCTAACTATGGCTACACCTTC.